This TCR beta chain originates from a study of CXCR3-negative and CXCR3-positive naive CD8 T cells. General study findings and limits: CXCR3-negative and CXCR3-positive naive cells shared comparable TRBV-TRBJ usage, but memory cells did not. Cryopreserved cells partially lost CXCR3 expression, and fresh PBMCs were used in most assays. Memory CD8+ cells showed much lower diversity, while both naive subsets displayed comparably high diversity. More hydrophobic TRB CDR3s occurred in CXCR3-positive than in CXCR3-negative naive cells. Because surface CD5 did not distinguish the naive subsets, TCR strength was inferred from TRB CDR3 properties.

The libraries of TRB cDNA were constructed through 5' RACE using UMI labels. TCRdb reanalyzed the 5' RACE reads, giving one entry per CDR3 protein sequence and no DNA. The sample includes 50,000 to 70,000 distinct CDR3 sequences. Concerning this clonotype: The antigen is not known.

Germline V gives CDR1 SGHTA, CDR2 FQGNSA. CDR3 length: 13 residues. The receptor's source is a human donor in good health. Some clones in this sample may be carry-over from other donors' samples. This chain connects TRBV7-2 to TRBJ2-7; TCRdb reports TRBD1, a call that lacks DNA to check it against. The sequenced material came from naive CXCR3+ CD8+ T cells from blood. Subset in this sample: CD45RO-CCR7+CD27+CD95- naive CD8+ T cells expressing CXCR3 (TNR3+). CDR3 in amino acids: CASRRTGDYEQYF.